Below, 10 T cell receptor beta chains from the same sample are listed, as sequenced in a study of T cells in localized non-small cell lung cancer. Profiled with immunoSEQ multiplex PCR; TCRdb holds only in-frame clones, not every one. The sample lists about 61,000 clones, 70% to 90% occurring once. The material sequenced was peripheral blood, taken before any cancer treatment. The receptors here all came from a man between 40 and 70 years old with stage I squamous cell lung carcinoma.

The genes are TRBV5-1 and TRBJ2-5; D uncertain. V lost 0 bases and J 1 base, leaving 4 bases between the germline ends. Germline CDR1 is SGHRS and CDR2 is YFSETQ. The CDR3 consists of 13 residues. In nucleotides, the CDR3 is TGCGCCAGCAGCTTGGAGACCCAAGAGACCCAGTACTTC. It translates to CASSLETQETQYF.

The chain recombines TRBV6-6 with TRBJ1-1, with TRBD1 identical over 7 bases. The CDR3 covers 16 residues. Germline V CDR1 and CDR2: MNHNY, SVGAGI (reference sequence). Germline trimming cut 5 bases from V and 0 bases from J; bases unmatched to any gene: 9. CDR3 coding DNA: TGTGCCAGCAGTGCGTTGGGACAGCAAATGAACACTGAAGCTTTCTTT. Protein product: CASSALGQQMNTEAFF.

The chain links TRBV27 to TRBJ1-4; D gene ambiguous. The ends were cut back, 2 bases at V and 10 bases at J, with 14 bases in the middle. CDR1 and CDR2 (germline): MNHEY, SMNVEV (reference sequence). The CDR3 sequence is 14 residues long. CDR3 in DNA: TGTGCCAGCAGTTTAACGGCAGCGCCTCTAAAACTGTTTTTT. Its translation is CASSLTAAPLKLFF.

This clone was counted a single time. The chain recombines TRBV28 with TRBJ2-1, with D perhaps TRBD2 (6 bases). Germline lookup yields CDR1 MDHEN and CDR2 SYDVKM. CDR3 length equals 13 residues. Trimming pared 5 bases from V and 10 bases from J, leaving 15 bases between. In DNA form, the CDR3 reads TGTGCCAGCAGTGGACGACTAGGAGTCGAGCAGTTCTTC. Translation gives CASSGRLGVEQFF.

The chain combines TRBV7-8 with TRBJ1-2; D may be TRBD1 (6 bases). V gave up 0 bases and J gave up 8 bases, with 16 bases separating them. Germline loops: CDR1 SGHVS, CDR2 FQNEAQ. CDR3 size: 15 residues. CDR3 in DNA: TGTGCCAGCAGCTTAGCGACGGGGGCTACGGGAGGCTACACCTTC. Translated, it gives CASSLATGATGGYTF.

The rearrangement links TRBV19 to TRBJ1-1; a weak D match, TRBD1 (6 bases). CDR3 length: 16 residues. Trimming stripped 1 base from V and 1 base from J, with 13 bases between. Germline lookup yields CDR1 LNHDA and CDR2 SQIVND (reference sequence). The CDR3 DNA follows: TGTGCCAGTAGTATAGGGGTAGGGGGGCGGAACACTGAAGCTTTCTTT. It translates to CASSIGVGGRNTEAFF.

The chain is built from TRBV28 and TRBJ2-7; 8 nucleotides align to TRBD2. The junction had 15 bases not matched to a gene; V was cut back by 3 bases and J by 2 bases. The CDR3 runs to 18 residues. Germline CDR1 and CDR2: MDHEN and SYDVKM. The CDR3 region is CASSFELDSLSGAYEQYF. Here the CDR3 DNA reads TGTGCCAGCAGTTTTGAATTGGACAGTCTTAGCGGGGCCTACGAGCAGTACTTC.

Worth noting for this clone: One end of the junction does not line up with germline, which may come from a read error. This chain links TRBV2 with TRBJ2-4; possibly TRBD1 for D (6 bases). The germline V gene encodes CDR1 SNHLY and CDR2 FYNNEI. The CDR3 has 15 residues. In DNA form, the CDR3 reads TGTGCCAGCAGTGCGCTTCAGTCGCGTGGGGACATTCAGTACTTT. This translates into CASSALQSRGDIQYF.

This sequence joins TRBV6-6 and TRBJ1-2, with a tentative D call TRBD1 (6 bases). V gave up 4 bases and J gave up 4 bases, with 16 bases separating them. Germline CDR1 and CDR2: MNHNY and SVGAGI (reference sequence). This CDR3 contains 15 residues. The CDR3 nucleotides are TGTGCCAGCAGTTCAATGGAACAGGGTATCTATGGCTACACCTTC. Its protein is CASSSMEQGIYGYTF.

The chain recombines TRBV18 with TRBJ1-2; D uncertain. Germline V gene sequence: CDR1 KGHSH, CDR2 LQKENI. V was cut by 2 bases and J by 4 bases, with 11 bases left in between. The CDR3 is 14 amino acids. The CDR3 coding sequence is TGTGCCAGCTCACCAACGCAGAGAGGCTATGGCTACACCTTC. Its translation: CASSPTQRGYGYTF.